The T cell receptor beta chain under discussion was sequenced for a study of read filtering for tumor transcriptome and immune sequencing. At the time of active disease, bone marrow was collected from every patient. General study results and limits: Approximately 80% of IR-seq clonotypes had one read, totaling about 3.3% of reads; RNA-seq: about 70% and 40%. Dropping single-read clonotypes raised IR-seq and RNA-seq shared-clonotype correlation.

This clonotype was counted at least ten times. The target antigen is unknown. Its ends do not fully match the called genes, so a read error is possible. From around 440 ng of RNA, a library with molecular barcoded alpha/delta and beta/gamma adaptors was made. From the reads, TCRdb called clonotypes with MiXCR, one entry per CDR3 protein. The profile shows tens of thousands of distinct CDR3 sequences, about 12% of them singletons. This clonotype originated in a donor at least 40 years old with multiple myeloma. The sequenced sample was a population of CD138-negative cells sorted from bone marrow.

CDR3 residues: CASSISGRPYNEQFF. As DNA, the CDR3 is TGTGCCAGCAGCATTAGCGGGAGGCCCTATAATGAGCAGTTCTTC. The chain has TRBV11-2 and TRBJ2-1, with 10 nucleotides matching TRBD2. The CDR3 spans 15 residues. Germline lookup yields CDR1 SGHAT and CDR2 FQNNGV. The full variable domain, rest sourced from reference TRBV11-2 and TRBJ2-1, is EAGVAQSPRYKIIEKRQSVAFWCNPISGHATLYWYQQILGQGPKLLIQFQNNGVVDDSQLPKDRFSAERLKGVDSTLKIQPAKLEDSAVYLCASSISGRPYNEQFFGPGTRLTVL.